The 13 T cell receptor beta chains in this list originate from one sample, sequenced in a study of T-cell memory formation after mild COVID-19. From the 5' RACE reads, TCRdb called clonotypes with MiXCR, one entry per CDR3 protein. Of about 210,000 distinct CDR3 sequences detected, 25% to 35% appear once; the ten largest clones hold over 9.5%. Material for sequencing was PBMCs or a T cell subset sorted from them (not recorded which). These receptor sequences come from an adult woman who had mild COVID-19 (a few samples of this study predate the infection). Cell type and time point are not known.

This clonotype was picked up a small number of times. This chain joins TRBV12-3 or TRBV12-4 and TRBJ1-6, with D possibly TRBD1 on 5 matching bases. With 5 bases removed from V and 9 bases from J, the gap between germline ends came to 11 bases. The CDR3 covers 13 residues. CDR3 residues: CASSPSQGSPLHF. CDR3 nucleotides: TGTGCCAGCAGTCCTTCCCAGGGTTCACCCCTCCACTTT.

This chain links TRBV7-3 with TRBJ2-2; TRBD2 aligns across 15 bases. Trimming removed 5 bases from V and 6 bases from J; junction bases left unmatched: 4. The CDR3 extends over 16 amino acids. Germline V CDR1 and CDR2: SGHTA, FQGTGA. DNA of the CDR3: TGTGCCAGCAGCCCCGGACTAGCGGGGGGGGCCGGGGAGCTGTTTTTT. It yields the protein CASSPGLAGGAGELFF.

V and J are TRBV12-5 and TRBJ1-3; no clear D gene. With 7 bases removed from V and 10 bases from J, the gap between germline ends came to 14 bases. The CDR3 is 12 amino acids. CDR1 and CDR2 from the germline V gene are LGHNT and FRNRAP. In DNA, the CDR3 is TGTGCTAGTGCCCTGTGGGGAGAGACCATATATTTT. Translating it yields CASALWGETIYF.

Many counts were recorded for this clonotype. This sequence joins TRBV4-2 and TRBJ2-1, with 12 bases matching TRBD2. With 4 bases clipped from V and 4 bases from J, the junction kept 11 bases outside the gene matches. The CDR3 is 18 amino acids. From germline, CDR1 is LGHNA and CDR2 YNFKEQ. The CDR3 loop is CASSRGLAGGLGYNEQFF. CDR3 bases: TGTGCCAGCAGCCGGGGGCTAGCGGGGGGGCTTGGGTACAATGAGCAGTTCTTC.

This chain uses TRBV9 with TRBJ2-1; a weak D match, TRBD2 (6 bases). Germline CDR1 reads SGDLS; CDR2 reads YYNGEE. Trimming stripped 0 bases from V and 2 bases from J, with 9 bases between. This CDR3 has 15 amino acids. The CDR3 DNA follows: TGTGCCAGCAGCGTAGCGGGGGAGCCCTACAATGAGCAGTTCTTC. Its protein product is CASSVAGEPYNEQFF.

V usage is TRBV4-1 and J usage is TRBJ1-3, with D perhaps matching TRBD1 (6 bases). Trimming removed 4 bases from V and 5 bases from J, with 21 bases in between. Germline-derived CDR1 and CDR2 are MGHRA and YSYEKL. This CDR3 region has 17 residues. CDR3 residues: CASSPLTDPGERNTIYF. CDR3 DNA sequence: TGCGCCAGCAGCCCCCTAACAGATCCAGGGGAGCGAAACACCATATATTTT.

This chain joins TRBV5-1 and TRBJ2-1; no reliable D call. CDR3 length: 12 residues. Germline CDR1 SGHRS, CDR2 YFSETQ. The V and J ends lost 3 bases and 7 bases respectively, with 8 bases between them. The CDR3 protein is CASSWTSNEQFF. Here the CDR3 DNA reads TGCGCCAGCAGCTGGACGAGTAATGAGCAGTTCTTC.

This clonotype was seen only a few times. V gene TRBV9 combines with J gene TRBJ2-4; TRBD1 might be the D (6 bases). In germline, CDR1 is SGDLS, CDR2 YYNGEE. The CDR3 length is 14 residues. With 4 bases removed from V and 8 bases from J, the gap between germline ends came to 16 bases. This CDR3 reads CASSLRDTYDIQYF. As DNA, the CDR3 is TGTGCCAGCAGCCTACGGGACACTTACGACATTCAGTACTTC.

Many counts were recorded for this clonotype. The chain is built from TRBV20-1 and TRBJ2-3; TRBD2 matches 11 bases. Germline lookup yields CDR1 DFQATT and CDR2 SNEGSKA (reference sequence). V shed 4 bases and J 0 bases; nucleotides not matched to a gene: 6. The CDR3 sequence is 16 residues long. CDR3 region: CSATTRTSGSTDTQYF. The CDR3 region has the DNA TGCAGTGCTACTACCCGGACTAGCGGGAGCACAGATACGCAGTATTTT.

The rearrangement joins TRBV5-1 to TRBJ2-7, with TRBD1 as a possible D gene (6 bases). V was cut by 4 bases and J by 2 bases, with 16 bases left in between. Germline V lookup: CDR1 SGHRS, CDR2 YFSETQ. The CDR3 covers 15 residues. CDR3 protein: CASSPPGHQTYEQYF. The CDR3 DNA reads TGCGCCAGCAGCCCGCCGGGACACCAAACCTACGAGCAGTACTTC. Full variable domain (outside the CDR3, taken from reference TRBV5-1 and TRBJ2-7): KAGVTQTPRYLIKTRGQQVTLSCSPISGHRSVSWYQQTPGQGLQFLFEYFSETQRNKGNFPGRFSGRQFSNSRSEMNVSTLELGDSALYLCASSPPGHQTYEQYFGPGTRLTVT.

This clonotype occurred a few times. J is TRBJ2-4 and V is TRBV29-1; the D gene is possibly TRBD2 (5 bases). The CDR3 sequence is 13 residues long. Trimming shortened V by 4 bases and J by 5 bases, and 12 bases separated the two germline ends. CDR1 is SQVTM, CDR2 ANQGSEA, per germline. The CDR3 DNA is TGCAGCGTTGGTCCCAGCGGACAAAACATTCAGTACTTC. This gives the protein CSVGPSGQNIQYF.

This clonotype was counted ten times or more. The chain combines TRBV4-3 with TRBJ2-7; TRBD1 aligns across 7 bases. Germline CDR1 LGHNA, CDR2 YSLEER. The junction had 5 bases not matched to a gene; V was cut back by 0 bases and J by 0 bases. This CDR3 comprises 16 residues. CDR3 sequence (DNA): TGCGCCAGCAGCCAAGAGGACAGGTCCAGCTCCTACGAGCAGTACTTC. Translation gives CASSQEDRSSSYEQYF.

The chain combines TRBV5-1 with TRBJ2-1, with D perhaps matching TRBD2 (7 bases). Germline V CDR1 and CDR2: SGHRS, YFSETQ. Trimming removed 1 base from V and 2 bases from J, with 13 bases in between. This CDR3 region has 16 residues. CDR3 region: CASSLSGGGPYNEQFF. In nucleotides, the CDR3 is TGCGCCAGCAGCTTGTCTGGGGGGGGGCCCTACAATGAGCAGTTCTTC.